This T cell receptor (beta chain) was recorded in a study of TIL therapy for anti-PD-1-resistant metastatic lung cancer. Germline CDR1 and CDR2: LNHDA and SQIVND (reference sequence). The ends were cut back, 8 bases at V and 10 bases at J, with 15 bases in the middle. CDR3 length: 12 amino acids. This was the immunoSEQ v3 assay. Each library reached 1.5 million to 2.5 million read pairs, or about 5-6 million at deep level. The method was immunoSEQ multiplex PCR; TCRdb's version includes in-frame clones alone and lacks a portion of them. The data show approximately 95,000 clones, with about 71% seen just once and approximately 11% held by the top ten. Described time point: pre-treatment sample, taken before nivolumab and TIL therapy. Most excised metastases sampled were pleural nodules or supraclavicular lymph nodes. Patients were adults with stage 4 NSCLC.

This rearrangement joins TRBV19 to TRBJ2-1, with D tentatively TRBD2 (6 bases). Sequenced here: tumor tissue, sampled at baseline. The sequence was obtained from a person aged 25 to 85 with non-small cell lung cancer. The CDR3 region has the DNA TGTGCCAGTGGGGCGGGGTGGGTCGAGCAGTTCTTC. This encodes CASGAGWVEQFF.